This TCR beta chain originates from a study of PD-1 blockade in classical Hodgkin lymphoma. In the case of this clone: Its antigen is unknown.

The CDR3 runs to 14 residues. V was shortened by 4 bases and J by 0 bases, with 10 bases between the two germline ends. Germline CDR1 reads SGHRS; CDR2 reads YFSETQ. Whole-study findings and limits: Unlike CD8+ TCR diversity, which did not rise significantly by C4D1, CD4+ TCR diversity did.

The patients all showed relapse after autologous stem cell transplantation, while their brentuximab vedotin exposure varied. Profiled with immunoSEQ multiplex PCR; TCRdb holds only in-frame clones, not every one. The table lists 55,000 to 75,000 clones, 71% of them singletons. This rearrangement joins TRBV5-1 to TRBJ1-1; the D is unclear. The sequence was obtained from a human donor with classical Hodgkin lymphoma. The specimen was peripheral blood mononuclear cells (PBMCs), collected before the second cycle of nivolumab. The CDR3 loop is CASSPRPLNTEAFF. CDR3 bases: TGCGCCAGCAGCCCCCGACCCCTGAACACTGAAGCTTTCTTT.